Listed here are 3 T cell receptor beta chains from one sample, sequenced in a study of beta chain features in type 1 diabetes. Expressed TCRB transcripts were sequenced because the isolated RNA had all been reverse transcribed beforehand. Produced via immunoSEQ multiplex PCR; TCRdb's table is partial and in-frame only. This table holds 300,000 to 350,000 clones, roughly a fifth found once. The sample was naive CD4+ T cells from blood. The receptors stem from a young woman in good health.

The chain has TRBV25-1 and TRBJ2-2; 8 bases match TRBD1. The germline CDR1 and CDR2 sequences are MGHDK and SYGVNS. This CDR3 comprises 17 residues. The ends lost 3 bases at V and 6 bases at J; junction bases unmatched: 12. The CDR3 here is CASSEPLDRGRAGELFF. CDR3 coding DNA: TGTGCCAGCAGTGAGCCCTTAGACAGGGGTCGAGCCGGGGAGCTGTTTTTT.

The gene calls are TRBV10-3 and TRBJ1-1, with 10 bases that match TRBD1. V dropped 10 bases and J dropped 3; count of bases not matched to a gene: 11. Germline V CDR1 and CDR2: ENHRY, SYGVKD. This CDR3 comprises 15 residues. The CDR3 nucleotides are TGTGCCACCGGAGACAGGGGGCAAGGCGACACTGAAGCTTTCTTT. This sequence encodes CATGDRGQGDTEAFF.

The chain employs TRBV19 and TRBJ2-7, with TRBD2 as a possible D gene (7 bases). Deletions cut 0 bases from V and 6 bases from J, with 12 bases between. From germline, CDR1 is LNHDA and CDR2 SQIVND (reference sequence). This CDR3 region has 14 residues. CDR3 coding DNA: TGTGCCAGTAGTATAGATGGGGGGGCCGGCGAGCAGTACTTC. Protein product: CASSIDGGAGEQYF.